This is a list of T cell receptor beta chains from one sample in a study of tumor-infiltrating lymphocytes in primary liver carcinoma. Each CDR3 protein is one row after TCRdb ran MiXCR on the multiplex PCR reads. The sample lists 120,000 or so distinct CDR3 sequences; roughly three fifths were seen once. Sample: liver tumor tissue from sampling region 1. These receptors were collected from a woman aged 55-70 years with primary liver carcinoma and hepatitis B virus infection. CDR3s include the opening cysteine and the closing phenylalanine or tryptophan. A D gene is named only where the DNA matches it firmly. Rows may omit the clone size; those that give it use once, few, many or a size class.

J gene,D gene,V gene,clone size,CDR3 DNA,CDR3 protein
TRBJ2-1,TRBD2,TRBV12-3/TRBV12-4,-,TGTGTCAGCAGACCCACTAGCGGGAGTTGCAATGAGCAGTTCTTC,CVSRPTSGSCNEQFF
TRBJ1-5,-,TRBV7-4,-,TGTGCCAGCAGTTCTTCCGGGCGCAATCAGCCCCAGCATTTT,CASSSSGRNQPQHF
TRBJ2-5,TRBD1,TRBV4-1,once,TGCGCCAGCGACCAAGAAGTAGGGGGCAGGGAGACCCAGTACTTC,CASDQEVGGRETQYF
TRBJ1-1,-,TRBV11-3,-,TGTGACAGCAACTTAGATCCGGCGGAGGCTGAAGCTTTCTTT,CDSNLDPAEAEAFF
TRBJ1-2,-,TRBV29-1,many,TGCAGCGTTGAGGGAGGAAATGATGGCTACACCTTC,CSVEGGNDGYTF
TRBJ1-6,-,TRBV5-1,many,TGCGCCAGCAGCTTGTCAGATAATTCACCCCTCCACTTT,CASSLSDNSPLHF
TRBJ2-1,TRBD2,TRBV11-3,-,TGTGCCGGCAGCTTAGGACTAGCGGGATACAATGAGCAGTTCTTC,CAGSLGLAGYNEQFF
TRBJ2-3,-,TRBV11-2,many,TGTGCCAGCAGCTTCCCCGACCCAGATACGCAGTATTTT,CASSFPDPDTQYF
TRBJ2-7,TRBD2,TRBV6-2/TRBV6-3,many,TGTGCCAGCAGTAGATCGACTAGCGGGATCTCCTACGAGCAGTACTTC,CASSRSTSGISYEQYF
TRBJ2-7,-,TRBV11-2,-,TGTGCCAGTAGCTTGATAAGCTGTAGCTCCTACGAGCAGTACTTC,CASSLISCSSYEQYF
TRBJ2-7,-,TRBV11-3,-,TGTGCCAGCAGCGCGAGGGCGGCCCCAATTGAGCAGTACTTC,CASSARAAPIEQYF
TRBJ2-7,-,TRBV7-8,-,TGTACCAGCAGCTTAGCGCAGGTATCTCCGTACGAGCAGTACTTC,CTSSLAQVSPYEQYF
TRBJ2-4,TRBD1,TRBV4-2,-,TGTGCCAGCAGCCAATCCTACACAACAGGGGCAGCCAAAAACATTCAATACTTC,CASSQSYTTGAAKNIQYF
TRBJ2-3,TRBD2,TRBV5-1,-,TGCGCCAGCAGCTGGCCTATAGCGGGAGGGAACACAGATACGCAGTATTTT,CASSWPIAGGNTDTQYF
TRBJ2-4,-,TRBV28,-,TGTGCCAGCAGTTTAGGCCGGGAGTTTATAGCCAAAAACATTCAGTACTTC,CASSLGREFIAKNIQYF
TRBJ2-5,-,TRBV10-1,many,TGCGCCTTGGTGATCCAAGAGACCCAGTACTTC,CALVIQETQYF
TRBJ2-1,TRBD1,TRBV11-2,once,TGTGCCAGCAGCTCAGATTCATCCGGGACAGGGGGCCTTGAGCAATTCTTC,CASSSDSSGTGGLEQFF
TRBJ1-5,-,TRBV6-6,many,TGTGCCAGCACCCCAAGGGGGGGGGCGCGAAATCAGCCCCAGCATTTT,CASTPRGGARNQPQHF
TRBJ2-1,TRBD2,TRBV6-6,many,TGTGCCAGCACCCACAGCCCGGGGGGGCGCAATGAGCAGTTCTTC,CASTHSPGGRNEQFF
TRBJ1-1,-,TRBV6-2/TRBV6-3,-,TGTTCCAGCGGGGGGCAGGCCGAAGCTTTCTTT,CSSGGQAEAFF
TRBJ2-1,TRBD1,TRBV6-2/TRBV6-3,-,TGTGCCAGCAATCCCTACCCGGGACAGGGGTCCCACAATAAGCAGTTCTTC,CASNPYPGQGSHNKQFF
TRBJ1-2,-,TRBV4-1,few,TGCGCCAGCAGCGCCTGCTGGGACGGCTATGGCTACACCTTC,CASSACWDGYGYTF
TRBJ2-1,-,TRBV29-1,-,TGCAGCGCCTCCAGGCTAGTGGGAGTTGGTGAGCAGTTCTTC,CSASRLVGVGEQFF
TRBJ1-6,TRBD1,TRBV28,few,TGTGCCAGCAGTGCCCAAGGACAGGGCCCCTATAATTCACCCCTCCACTTT,CASSAQGQGPYNSPLHF
TRBJ2-3,-,TRBV5-6,-,TGTGCCAGGAGCTTGGGAAGCACAGATACGCAGTATTTT,CARSLGSTDTQYF
TRBJ1-1,-,TRBV2,-,TGTGTCAGCTTGTTGGAGGGGAACACTGAAGCTTTCTTT,CVSLLEGNTEAFF
TRBJ2-3,-,TRBV6-5,-,TGTGCCAGCACTTACAGGGGCGGGAGAGCTTCAGATACGCAGTATTTT,CASTYRGGRASDTQYF
TRBJ2-2,-,TRBV11-1,-,TGTGCCAGCAGCTTACAGGTCGGGAATCTGTCTTTT,CASSLQVGNLSF
TRBJ2-1,-,TRBV11-2,-,TGTGTCAGCAGCTTAAGAAGGTATAATGAGCAGTTCTTC,CVSSLRRYNEQFF
TRBJ2-2,TRBD1,TRBV12-3/TRBV12-4,many,TGTGCCAGCAGTTTACCGGGACAGGGGATAACCGGGGAGCTGTTTTTT,CASSLPGQGITGELFF
TRBJ2-5,TRBD2,TRBV29-1,many,TGCAGCGCTAAGACTAGCGGGCAACAAGAGACCCAGTACTTC,CSAKTSGQQETQYF
TRBJ1-2,TRBD1,TRBV10-3,many,TGTGCCATCAGGTCGGGACAGTCTAACTATGGCTACACCTTC,CAIRSGQSNYGYTF
TRBJ2-1,-,TRBV28,-,TGTGCCAGCAGTACTAGGCGTGATGAGCAGTTCTTC,CASSTRRDEQFF
TRBJ1-1,TRBD1,TRBV11-2,-,TGTGCCAGCAGCTTTACCATCGTGATGGACAGGGGGCGTCCGGGTGAAGCTTTCTTT,CASSFTIVMDRGRPGEAFF
TRBJ2-7,TRBD2,TRBV14,-,TGTGCCAGCAGACCGACTAGCGGGAGTTTTAGCGAGCAGTACTTC,CASRPTSGSFSEQYF
TRBJ1-2,-,TRBV11-2,few,TGTGTCAGCAGCTCCCATAGGGATGGGTATGGCTACACCTTC,CVSSSHRDGYGYTF
TRBJ2-1,-,TRBV25-1,-,TGTGCCAGCATTGATTACCTCACTAGGCGCGGACCGCCTGGCAATGAGCAGTTCTTC,CASIDYLTRRGPPGNEQFF
TRBJ1-4,TRBD1,TRBV29-1,few,TGCAGCGTTGAAGATTGGACAGGGATTGGAAAACTGTCTTTT,CSVEDWTGIGKLSF
TRBJ1-5,-,TRBV11-3,-,TGTGCCAGCAGCTTACAGTCCAATCAGCTTCAGCATTTT,CASSLQSNQLQHF
TRBJ2-3,-,TRBV29-1,-,TGCAGCGTAGGGAACAGGACCCTCACAGACACGCAGTATTTT,CSVGNRTLTDTQYF
TRBJ2-7,-,TRBV10-2,many,TGCGCCAGCTCTGGGACTTTCTACGAGCAGTACTTC,CASSGTFYEQYF
TRBJ2-1,-,TRBV19,-,TGTGCCAGTAGTAGTGGGAGATGGATCAGCGGGAATGAGCAGTTCTTC,CASSSGRWISGNEQFF
TRBJ1-2,-,TRBV11-2,once,TGTGCCAGCAGCCAGGTCCCGGGGGAAAGGGATGGCTACACCTTC,CASSQVPGERDGYTF
TRBJ2-3,-,TRBV18,-,TGTGCCAGCTTAAACACAGATACGCAGTATTTT,CASLNTDTQYF
TRBJ2-5,TRBD2,TRBV11-2,-,TGTGCCAGCAGCTACTCATGTTGTAGCGGGAGAGAGACCCAGTACTTC,CASSYSCCSGRETQYF
TRBJ2-3,TRBD2,TRBV11-2,-,TGTGCCAGCAGCTTAGGGGGACTAACGTATACGTCAGGTACGCGGTATTTT,CASSLGGLTYTSGTRYF
TRBJ2-7,-,TRBV11-3,-,TGTGCCAGCAGCTCAACAATGTACGGGTCCGTGCAGAACTTC,CASSSTMYGSVQNF
TRBJ2-1,-,TRBV6-2/TRBV6-3,many,TGTGCCAGCAGTTACTCGTCAGCGAGCTGGTTCTTC,CASSYSSASWFF
TRBJ2-1,TRBD2,TRBV11-2,-,TGTGCCAGCAACTTAGGCCTTGTAGCGGGAGGGCCGAATGAGCAGTTCTTC,CASNLGLVAGGPNEQFF
TRBJ2-4,-,TRBV11-3,-,TGTGCCAGCAGCTTAGATCGGGAAAACATTCAGTACTTC,CASSLDRENIQYF
TRBJ2-1,TRBD2,TRBV5-4,-,TGTGCCCGCAGCATAGGAGTACTAGCGGCCTACAATGAGCAGTTCTTC,CARSIGVLAAYNEQFF
TRBJ2-1,TRBD1,TRBV29-1,many,TGCAGCGTGATGGGACAGGGAGGTGGTGAGCAGTTCTTC,CSVMGQGGGEQFF
TRBJ1-2,TRBD1,TRBV6-1,many,TGTGCCAGCAATAGGGACAGGGGCGAGTATGGCTACACCTTC,CASNRDRGEYGYTF
TRBJ2-1,-,TRBV5-1,few,TGCGCCAGCAGCGGTGAGGACACGGGGCAGTTCTTC,CASSGEDTGQFF
TRBJ2-3,TRBD2,TRBV6-1,-,TGTGCCTGCGGTCCGGCGTTAGCGGGAGGGAGGGATACGCAGTATTTT,CACGPALAGGRDTQYF
TRBJ1-5,-,TRBV28,few,TGTGCCAGCAGTTTAAGGGGGTTCGGCAATCAGCCCCAGCATTTT,CASSLRGFGNQPQHF
TRBJ2-1,TRBD1,TRBV4-1,many,TGCGCCAGCAGCCAAGATGGGACAGGGGCTCCCTACAATGAGCAGTTCTTC,CASSQDGTGAPYNEQFF